Listed here are 27 T cell receptor beta chains from one sample, sequenced in a study of T cell responses to AZD1222 COVID-19 vaccine. Profiled with immunoSEQ multiplex PCR; TCRdb holds only in-frame clones, not every one. The sample contains over 85,000 clones, around 90% of which appear only once. Sequenced here: peripheral blood, sampled on day 0 of AZD1222 vaccination. The receptors stem from an adult in good health.

This clone showed up just once. This chain links TRBV5-5 with TRBJ2-5; no clear D. The ends were cut back, 7 bases at V and 0 bases at J, with 16 bases in the middle. Germline V CDR1 and CDR2: SGHKS, YYEKEE (reference sequence). CDR3 size: 15 residues. The chain's CDR3 is CASQLGSIYQETQYF. The CDR3 nucleotides are TGTGCCAGCCAGCTGGGATCAATCTACCAAGAGACCCAGTACTTC.

The chain carries TRBV6-5 and TRBJ2-7; D is unclear. Trimming removed 2 bases at V and 4 bases at J, with 9 bases between. The germline gives CDR1 MNHEY, CDR2 SVGAGI. This CDR3 comprises 13 residues. The CDR3, as DNA: TGTGCCAGCAGTTACGGCACAACTTACGAGCAGTACTTC. The encoded protein is CASSYGTTYEQYF.

V usage is TRBV11-2 and J usage is TRBJ2-7; 9 bases fit TRBD1. The J segment lost 5 bases and the V segment lost 5 bases, leaving 13 bases of the junction unmatched. This CDR3 contains 16 residues. Germline lookup yields CDR1 SGHAT and CDR2 FQNNGV. CDR3 protein: CASSAGTGPGRDEQYF. CDR3 nucleotide sequence: TGTGCCAGCAGCGCAGGGACAGGGCCCGGTCGGGACGAGCAGTACTTC.

The chain couples TRBV4-1 to TRBJ1-3, with unresolved D. The germline V gene has CDR1 MGHRA and CDR2 YSYEKL. This CDR3 has 16 residues. V was cut by 1 base and J by 3 bases, with 13 bases left in between. The CDR3 DNA is TGCGCCAGCAGCCAAGGCCTCAGTTTCGGTGGAAACACCATATATTTT. The encoded protein is CASSQGLSFGGNTIYF.

The CDR3 DNA reads TGTGCCAGCAGTCCAAAGCAAGCTAGCGGGGCAAATGAGCAGTTCTTC. It codes for CASSPKQASGANEQFF. The V and J genes are TRBV3-1 (or the pseudogene TRBV3-2) and TRBJ2-1; 9 bases map to TRBD2. In germline, CDR1 is LGHDT, CDR2 YNNKEL (reference sequence). The J segment lost 7 bases and the V segment lost 6 bases, leaving 13 bases of the junction unmatched. This CDR3 region has 16 residues.

This clone was recorded a few times. The rearrangement links TRBV19 to TRBJ2-3, with TRBD2 identical over 8 bases. Germline V gene sequence: CDR1 LNHDA, CDR2 SQIVND (reference sequence). This CDR3 region has 15 residues. With V trimmed by 3 bases and J by 5 bases, 7 bases remained unmatched. CDR3 nucleotide sequence: TGTGCCAGTAGTATGGACGGGGGGGACGTAGATACGCAGTATTTT. Translating it yields CASSMDGGDVDTQYF.

The chain employs TRBV24-1 and TRBJ2-5, with 9 nucleotides matching TRBD2. The CDR3 contains 18 residues. V shed 3 bases and J 0 bases; nucleotides not matched to a gene: 10. Germline V gene sequence: CDR1 KGHDR, CDR2 SFDVKD. The CDR3 here is CATSDGVGTSGYQETQYF. As DNA, the CDR3 is TGTGCCACCAGTGATGGGGTGGGAACTAGCGGGTACCAAGAGACCCAGTACTTC.

The chain combines TRBV27 with TRBJ1-2; D is undetermined. This CDR3 comprises 13 residues. The germline gives CDR1 MNHEY, CDR2 SMNVEV (reference sequence). Trimming cost V 3 bases and J 7 bases, with 12 bases left between them. The CDR3 DNA reads as TGTGCCAGCAGTTTGGGCCCCGATGGTGGCTACACCTTC. Translating gives CASSLGPDGGYTF.

This clone showed up just once. This chain connects TRBV7-8 to TRBJ2-1, with TRBD1 identical over 12 bases. Per the germline V gene, CDR1 is SGHVS and CDR2 is FQNEAQ. This CDR3 is 16 amino acids long. Trimming removed 2 bases from V and 9 bases from J; junction bases left unmatched: 8. CDR3 sequence: CASSLRWGQGAIEQFF. The CDR3 bases are TGTGCCAGCAGCTTACGGTGGGGACAGGGGGCGATTGAGCAGTTCTTC.

The chain has TRBV2 and TRBJ2-7; 10 bases match TRBD2. V gave up 0 bases and J gave up 12 bases; unmatched junction bases: 8. CDR3 size: 14 residues. Germline V gives CDR1 SNHLY, CDR2 FYNNEI. This chain's CDR3 is CASSEAGLAGVPYF. For the CDR3, the DNA is TGTGCCAGCAGTGAAGCTGGGCTAGCGGGGGTGCCGTACTTC.

This chain uses TRBV19 with TRBJ2-7; D remains ambiguous. The CDR3 is 12 amino acids. Germline-derived CDR1 and CDR2 are LNHDA and SQIVND (reference sequence). V gave up 4 bases and J gave up 10 bases, with 14 bases separating them. The CDR3 sequence is CASSSPGDVQYF. As DNA, the CDR3 is TGTGCCAGTAGTAGTCCAGGAGACGTACAGTACTTC.

This rearrangement joins TRBV25-1 to TRBJ2-1, with D uncertain. In germline, CDR1 is MGHDK, CDR2 SYGVNS. CDR3 length: 16 residues. V lost 4 bases and J lost 0, with 13 bases in between. Written as DNA, the CDR3 is TGTGCCAGCAGTGGTTGGACCTCGAGCTCCTACAATGAGCAGTTCTTC. It encodes CASSGWTSSSYNEQFF.

The chain combines TRBV5-4 with TRBJ2-1, with 7 bases fitting TRBD2. Germline trimming cut 7 bases from V and 3 bases from J; bases unmatched to any gene: 13. The CDR3 extends over 16 amino acids. Germline CDR1 reads SGHNT; CDR2 reads YYREEE (reference sequence). The CDR3: CASGLSTGRDYNEQFF. DNA of the CDR3: TGTGCCAGCGGCCTCTCGACGGGGAGGGACTACAATGAGCAGTTCTTC.

This chain joins TRBV7-2 and TRBJ2-7; D is perhaps TRBD1 or TRBD2 (6 bases each). This CDR3 is 18 amino acids long. The germline V gene has CDR1 SGHTA and CDR2 FQGNSA. Trimming shortened V by 1 base and J by 0 bases, and 19 bases separated the two germline ends. This CDR3 is CASSLEPSRGRSSYEQYF. CDR3 sequence (DNA): TGTGCCAGCAGCTTAGAACCCTCTAGGGGGAGGAGCTCCTACGAGCAGTACTTC.

The rearrangement joins TRBV29-1 to TRBJ2-7; TRBD2 matches 8 bases. Germline trimming cut 6 bases from V and 5 bases from J; bases unmatched to any gene: 9. CDR3 length equals 13 residues. The germline V gene encodes CDR1 SQVTM and CDR2 ANQGSEA. As DNA, the CDR3 is TGCAGCGTGGGGGGACTAGATGTAGACGAGCAGTACTTC. Translation: CSVGGLDVDEQYF.

The genes are TRBV3-1 (or the pseudogene TRBV3-2) and TRBJ2-1, with TRBD2 matching 12 bases. Looked up from germline, CDR1 is LGHDT and CDR2 is YNNKEL (reference sequence). Trimming cost V 3 bases and J 6 bases; bases outside gene matches: 6. The CDR3 has 16 amino acids. CDR3 in DNA: TGTGCCAGCAGCCATCCCCCGGGACTAGCGGGCAATGAGCAGTTCTTC. Translation: CASSHPPGLAGNEQFF.

V gene TRBV6-4 combines with J gene TRBJ1-2; D unclear. CDR1 MRHNA and CDR2 SNTAGT come from the germline V gene. V was trimmed by 0 bases and J by 0 bases, leaving 11 bases between them. The CDR3 length is 16 residues. The CDR3 DNA reads as TGTGCCAGCAGTGACTCTCCGGGCCTAGCTAACTATGGCTACACCTTC. As protein: CASSDSPGLANYGYTF.

This sequence joins TRBV15 and TRBJ2-3; D unclear. This CDR3 is built from 12 residues. V was clipped by 1 base and J by 4 bases, with 3 bases between them. The germline V gene encodes CDR1 LNHNV and CDR2 YYDKDF (reference sequence). CDR3 residues: CATSRVADTQYF. The CDR3 region has the DNA TGTGCCACCAGCAGAGTCGCAGATACGCAGTATTTT.

The genes are TRBV13 and TRBJ2-1, with D perhaps given as TRBD1 or TRBD2 (6 bases each). With 1 base removed from V and 5 bases from J, the gap between germline ends came to 12 bases. CDR1 is PRHDT and CDR2 is FYEKMQ in the germline V gene (reference sequence). The CDR3 spans 15 residues. CDR3 protein: CASSLEGGAHNEQFF. The DNA for the CDR3 is TGTGCCAGCAGCTTAGAGGGGGGAGCCCACAATGAGCAGTTCTTC.

The chain joins TRBV5-1 to TRBJ2-6; 10 nucleotides match TRBD1. Germline-derived CDR1 and CDR2 are SGHRS and YFSETQ. The CDR3 is made up of 17 amino acids. The junction had 5 bases not matched to a gene; V was cut back by 5 bases and J by 0 bases. CDR3 residues: CASSRQGALSGANVLTF. CDR3 in DNA: TGCGCCAGCAGTCGACAGGGGGCTCTCTCTGGGGCCAACGTCCTGACTTTC.

V usage is TRBV18 and J usage is TRBJ1-2, with D perhaps matching TRBD1 (6 bases). Trimming left V 6 bases short and J 2 bases short, with 10 bases between. This CDR3 contains 13 residues. From germline, CDR1 is KGHSH and CDR2 LQKENI. The CDR3 loop reads CASSRDTNYGYTF. In DNA form, the CDR3 reads TGTGCCAGCTCGCGGGACACGAACTATGGCTACACCTTC.

V is TRBV7-2 and J is TRBJ1-1, with D perhaps TRBD1 (5 bases). With 4 bases removed from V and 1 base from J, the gap between germline ends came to 7 bases. CDR1 is SGHTA, CDR2 FQGNSA, per germline. CDR3 length: 13 residues. In DNA form, the CDR3 reads TGTGCCAGCAGCTACGGGGGGAACACTGAAGCTTTCTTT. Encoded protein: CASSYGGNTEAFF.

The chain employs TRBV9 and TRBJ1-2, with TRBD1 as a possible D gene (5 bases). This CDR3 region has 14 residues. With 0 bases removed from V and 8 bases from J, the gap between germline ends came to 14 bases. CDR1 and CDR2 from the germline V gene are SGDLS and YYNGEE. The CDR3 is CASSVAPTGQGYTF. In nucleotides, the CDR3 is TGTGCCAGCAGCGTAGCCCCAACAGGTCAGGGCTACACCTTC.

The chain recombines TRBV27 with TRBJ2-7, with D maybe TRBD2 (5 bases). V shed 8 bases and J shed 3 bases, with 17 bases lying between them. CDR3 length: 14 residues. Germline CDR1 is MNHEY and CDR2 is SMNVEV (reference sequence). The CDR3, as DNA: TGTGCCAGCTCCGGTCTCGAGGGATTCTACGAGCAGTACTTC. As protein: CASSGLEGFYEQYF.

J is TRBJ2-7 and V is TRBV3-1 (or the pseudogene TRBV3-2); 14 bases match TRBD2. The CDR3 is 22 residues long. V gave up 0 bases and J gave up 0 bases; unmatched junction bases: 16. Germline-derived CDR1 and CDR2 are LGHDT and YNNKEL (reference sequence). CDR3 in DNA: TGTGCCAGCAGCCAAGATCCAGCCCGCGGACTAGCGGGGGGTCTAAGCTCCTACGAGCAGTACTTC. Protein: CASSQDPARGLAGGLSSYEQYF.

The J gene is TRBJ2-2, the V gene TRBV7-2; 8 nucleotides line up with TRBD1. Germline CDR1 reads SGHTA; CDR2 reads FQGNSA. The CDR3 runs 14 residues. Germline trimming cut 4 bases from V and 3 bases from J; bases unmatched to any gene: 1. Here the CDR3 reads CASSSTGDTGELFF. Here the CDR3 DNA reads TGTGCCAGCAGCTCGACAGGGGACACCGGGGAGCTGTTTTTT.

This chain uses TRBV6-5 with TRBJ2-5; TRBD2 might be the D (6 bases). V was clipped by 3 bases and J by 5 bases, with 10 bases between them. The CDR3 covers 13 residues. Germline V gene data show CDR1 as MNHEY and CDR2 as SVGAGI. The CDR3 loop reads CASSYRLEETQYF. CDR3 nucleotide sequence: TGTGCCAGCAGTTATCGACTAGAGGAGACCCAGTACTTC.